The present TCR beta chain was sequenced within a study of blood T cell repertoires in COVID-19. At the level of the study: T cells, B-cell-depleted T cells, or PBMCs supplied cDNA or gDNA.

The table came from immunoSEQ multiplex PCR; TCRdb's copy has only in-frame clones and leaves some out. The sample lists about 380,000 clones, approximately 88% occurring once. Trimming removed 2 bases from V and 1 base from J; junction bases left unmatched: 4. Germline V gene sequence: CDR1 MNHEY, CDR2 SMNVEV (reference sequence). This CDR3 contains 16 residues. The sequence was obtained from a man aged 40-50 years with acute or convalescent COVID-19. What was sequenced was peripheral blood. This chain uses TRBV27 with TRBJ2-2, with 7 positions matching TRBD2. The CDR3 DNA sequence: TGTGCCAGCAGTTTACGAAGCGGGGTGAACACCGGGGAGCTGTTTTTT. This translates into CASSLRSGVNTGELFF.